This TCR beta chain was sequenced for a study of T-cell memory formation after mild COVID-19. As for the study in general: Largely, the TCR clusters proved donor specific.

Overall study findings and caveats: Contracting clones from day 15 to 85 showed balanced CD4/CD8; later expanders favored CD4+. The CD4+ clones that contracted clustered mainly within CM and EM, and the CD8+ clones concentrated in EMRA. Cross-reactive memory seemingly joined, as some responding clones were found in pre-infection memory.

A single record per CDR3 protein comes from TCRdb applying MiXCR to the 5' RACE reads. The data contain fewer than 350,000 distinct CDR3 sequences, 15% to 20% of them singletons. The CDR3 consists of 14 residues. Germline CDR1 is LNHDA and CDR2 is SQIVND (reference sequence). The V gene lost 11 bases and the J gene lost 4 bases, with 20 bases spanning the gap. This clonotype appeared a few times. The antigen is undetermined. This clonotype originated in a young man who had mild COVID-19 (a few samples of this study predate the infection). Cell type and time point are not known. Sequenced: PBMCs or a T cell subset sorted from them (not recorded which). This chain connects TRBV19 to TRBJ1-2, with a possible D match to TRBD1 (6 bases). This CDR3 is CASHWGAASYGYTF. The CDR3 DNA sequence: TGTGCCTCTCATTGGGGGGCCGCATCCTATGGCTACACCTTC.